The 27 T cell receptor beta chains in this list originate from one sample, sequenced in a study of neurological immune-mediated disorders. MiXCR, run by TCRdb on the 5' RACE reads, gives a single entry per CDR3 protein. This table has about 50,000 distinct CDR3 sequences, over 9% appearing once. Sequencing was performed on PBMCs. These receptors were obtained from an older man with HTLV-1-associated myelopathy (HAM/TSP).

This clonotype has ten or more counts. The V call is TRBV5-5, the J call TRBJ2-2; 12 nucleotides agree with TRBD2. CDR1 SGHKS and CDR2 YYEKEE come from the germline V gene (reference sequence). The V gene end was trimmed by 4 bases and the J gene end by 3 bases; junction bases not matched to a gene: 10. The CDR3 totals 18 residues. The CDR3 protein is CASSLRLAGVLDTGELFF. The CDR3 DNA is TGTGCCAGCAGCCTACGACTAGCGGGAGTCCTCGACACCGGGGAGCTGTTTTTT.

At least ten counts were recorded for this clonotype. The gene calls are TRBV18 and TRBJ2-5; D is unclear. The CDR3 is made up of 13 amino acids. Germline-derived CDR1 and CDR2 are KGHSH and LQKENI. The germline V and J ends were trimmed by 3 bases and 5 bases, with 10 bases remaining between them. CDR3: CASSPGRSETQYF. In nucleotides, the CDR3 is TGTGCCAGCTCACCGGGCCGGTCGGAGACCCAGTACTTC.

This clonotype was recorded at least ten times. The chain carries TRBV14 and TRBJ2-3; 14 bases are shared with TRBD2. This CDR3 is built from 17 residues. Germline V gene sequence: CDR1 SGHDN, CDR2 FVKESK. After removal of 3 bases from V and 4 bases from J, the junction contained 6 bases not matched to a gene. The CDR3 sequence: CASSHGLAGGGADTQYF. In DNA, the CDR3 is TGTGCCAGCAGCCATGGACTAGCGGGAGGAGGGGCAGATACGCAGTATTTT.

This clonotype was recorded at least ten times. The chain joins TRBV4-3 to TRBJ2-1; no clear D gene. The CDR3 runs 15 residues. V lost 4 bases and J lost 0, with 10 bases in between. Germline V gene data show CDR1 as LGHNA and CDR2 as YSLEER. For the CDR3, the DNA is TGCGCCAGCAGCCCCATTCCTAGCTCCTACAATGAGCAGTTCTTC. This codes for CASSPIPSSYNEQFF.

The table lists this clonotype with many counts. The CDR3 nucleotides read TGTGCCAGCAGCCGTGGACAGCAGACCTACAATGAGCAGTTCTTC. Amino acids: CASSRGQQTYNEQFF. V is TRBV16 and J is TRBJ2-1; possibly TRBD1 for D (6 bases). Germline V gives CDR1 KGHSY, CDR2 FQNENV. This CDR3 comprises 15 residues. Trimming cost V 4 bases and J 2 bases, with 12 bases left between them.

The table lists this clonotype with many counts. The chain combines TRBV7-2 with TRBJ2-3; D ambiguous. V was pared by 2 bases and J by 6 bases, with 18 bases between. The CDR3 has 16 amino acids. Germline assignment: CDR1 SGHTA and CDR2 FQGNSA. This CDR3 is CASSLSPIRASDTQYF. In DNA form, the CDR3 reads TGTGCCAGCAGCTTATCGCCAATTAGGGCCTCCGATACGCAGTATTTT. Complete variable domain (other parts from reference TRBV7-2 and TRBJ2-3): GAGVSQSPSNKVTEKGKDVELRCDPISGHTALYWYRQSLGQGLEFLIYFQGNSAPDKSGLPSDRFSAERTGGSVSTLTIQRTQQEDSAVYLCASSLSPIRASDTQYFGPGTRLTVL.

This clonotype was seen at least ten times. The gene calls are TRBV6-5 and TRBJ2-6, with D maybe TRBD1 (6 bases). Germline CDR1 and CDR2: MNHEY and SVGAGI. Trimming pared 8 bases from V and 0 bases from J, leaving 8 bases between. The CDR3 runs 14 residues. In DNA form, the CDR3 reads TGTGCCAGCGGACAGCTCTCTGGGGCCAACGTCCTGACTTTC. It is translated as CASGQLSGANVLTF.

There are many counts of this clonotype. The chain uses TRBV15 and TRBJ2-1; 7 bases match TRBD1. V lost 1 base and J lost 5; bases outside the gene matches: 2. Looked up from germline, CDR1 is LNHNV and CDR2 is YYDKDF (reference sequence). This CDR3 contains 14 residues. CDR3 sequence (DNA): TGTGCCACCAGCAGAGGACAGGGTCACAATGAGCAGTTCTTC. Amino acids: CATSRGQGHNEQFF.

This clonotype was recorded at least ten times. This chain uses TRBV7-2 with TRBJ2-1; unclear D gene. This CDR3 has 11 amino acids. Germline V gene sequence: CDR1 SGHTA, CDR2 FQGNSA. Trimming shortened V by 5 bases and J by 9 bases, and 8 bases separated the two germline ends. The CDR3, as DNA: TGTGCCAGCAGCCCCCGGACTGAGCAGTTCTTC. It encodes CASSPRTEQFF.

This clonotype was seen at least ten times. The chain has TRBV20-1 and TRBJ2-2, with 10 positions matching TRBD2. The CDR3 is 15 residues long. With 2 bases clipped from V and 4 bases from J, the junction kept 4 bases outside the gene matches. Germline CDR1 and CDR2: DFQATT and SNEGSKA (reference sequence). The CDR3 sequence: CSARWASGSTGELFF. In nucleotides, the CDR3 is TGCAGTGCTAGATGGGCTAGCGGGAGCACCGGGGAGCTGTTTTTT.

This clonotype was counted many times. CDR3 amino acids: CSAVGPNSQYF. The CDR3, as DNA: TGCAGTGCCGTGGGTCCTAACTCGCAGTATTTT. The rearrangement joins TRBV20-1 to TRBJ2-3; D gene unclear. CDR3 length: 11 amino acids. Germline assignment: CDR1 DFQATT and CDR2 SNEGSKA (reference sequence). The V end lost 6 bases, the J end lost 10 bases, and 14 bases lay between the germline ends.

This clonotype was picked up many times. As DNA, the CDR3 is TGTGCCAGCAGCCCCACTGGGCCTCTCCTTCGCCCGGGGTCCTACAATGAGCAGTTCTTC. Its protein is CASSPTGPLLRPGSYNEQFF. The J gene is TRBJ2-1, the V gene TRBV7-8, with D possibly being TRBD2 (5 bases). The germline CDR1 and CDR2 sequences are SGHVS and FQNEAQ. The CDR3 extends over 20 amino acids. V was cut by 5 bases and J by 1 base, with 27 bases left in between.

This clonotype has at least ten counts. CDR3 coding DNA: TGTGCCAGCAGCGCCCGGACCTCTGGGGCCAACGTCCTGACTTTC. It is translated as CASSARTSGANVLTF. The genes are TRBV9 and TRBJ2-6; no reliable D call. V shed 3 bases and J shed 0 bases, with 7 bases lying between them. The germline CDR1 and CDR2 sequences are SGDLS and YYNGEE. CDR3 length equals 15 residues.

This clonotype occurred many times. The genes are TRBV5-4 and TRBJ2-1; 8 nucleotides align to TRBD2. This CDR3 comprises 14 residues. Germline-derived CDR1 and CDR2 are SGHNT and YYREEE (reference sequence). The ends lost 4 bases at V and 5 bases at J; junction bases unmatched: 5. CDR3 amino acids: CASSGAGGDNEQFF. Written as DNA, the CDR3 is TGTGCCAGCAGCGGAGCCGGGGGGGACAATGAGCAGTTCTTC.

This clonotype has ten or more counts. V and J are TRBV28 and TRBJ2-5; no reliable D call. CDR1 is MDHEN, CDR2 SYDVKM, per germline. The CDR3 is made up of 11 amino acids. The V gene lost 2 bases and the J gene lost 7 bases, with 5 bases spanning the gap. The CDR3 sequence is CASSLGRTQYF. CDR3 coding DNA: TGTGCCAGCAGTTTAGGAAGGACCCAGTACTTC.

In this sample, this clonotype turned up many times. This chain joins TRBV9 and TRBJ1-2, with D unclear. Germline V gene lookup returns CDR1 SGDLS and CDR2 YYNGEE. V dropped 0 bases and J dropped 8 bases, with 11 bases sitting between them. This CDR3 has 13 amino acids. The CDR3 DNA reads TGTGCCAGCAGCGTAGCGGCGCCCGGAGGCTACACCTTC. This encodes CASSVAAPGGYTF.

There are many counts of this clonotype. CDR3 sequence (DNA): TGTGCCAGCAGCTTCGGGACAGGGGCCTCGTTAGGCAATCAGCCCCAGCATTTT. Protein: CASSFGTGASLGNQPQHF. This chain links TRBV7-9 with TRBJ1-5, with TRBD1 matching 10 bases. V lost 3 bases to trimming and J lost 2 bases; unmatched junction nucleotides: 10. Per germline, CDR1 SEHNR and CDR2 FQNEAQ (reference sequence). The CDR3 has 18 amino acids. Filled out from reference TRBV7-9 and TRBJ1-5, the complete variable domain reads DTGVSQNPRHKITKRGQNVTFRCDPISEHNRLYWYRQTLGQGPEFLTYFQNEAQLEKSRLLSDRFSAERPKGSFSTLEIQRTEQGDSAMYLCASSFGTGASLGNQPQHFGDGTRLSIL.

This clonotype occurred many times. This chain connects TRBV7-9 to TRBJ1-2; D uncertain. The CDR3 is made up of 14 amino acids. CDR1 is SEHNR and CDR2 is FQNEAQ in the germline V gene (reference sequence). V lost 3 bases to trimming and J lost 5 bases, with 13 bases between them. Here the CDR3 DNA reads TGTGCCAGCAGCTTTTCTTTGGAAGGTTATGGCTACACCTTC. It translates to CASSFSLEGYGYTF.

In this sample, this clonotype turned up many times. V is TRBV20-1 and J is TRBJ2-7; either TRBD1 or TRBD2 may fit D (5 bases each). V lost 1 base to trimming and J lost 2 bases, with 15 bases between them. The CDR3 has 15 residues. Germline V gene data show CDR1 as DFQATT and CDR2 as SNEGSKA (reference sequence). As DNA, the CDR3 is TGCAGTGCTAGAGCCCGGGACCTCTCCCCCTACGAGCAGTACTTC. Translating it yields CSARARDLSPYEQYF.

This clonotype was observed many times. V usage is TRBV7-2 and J usage is TRBJ2-2, with D uncertain. Trimming shortened V by 5 bases and J by 2 bases, and 0 bases separated the two germline ends. The CDR3 extends over 11 amino acids. Germline CDR1 is SGHTA and CDR2 is FQGNSA. CDR3 sequence reads: CASSNTGELFF. The CDR3 nucleotides read TGTGCCAGCAGCAACACCGGGGAGCTGTTTTTT.

This clonotype was recorded at least ten times. The gene calls are TRBV9 and TRBJ2-1; TRBD2 agrees at 8 bases. Germline-derived CDR1 and CDR2 are SGDLS and YYNGEE. Trimming removed 4 bases from V and 8 bases from J; junction bases left unmatched: 17. The CDR3 sequence is 17 residues long. Here the CDR3 DNA reads TGTGCCAGCAGCCCTTCTTTGTACGCGGGAGGTCACCATGAGCAGTTCTTC. This translates into CASSPSLYAGGHHEQFF. Supplemented by reference TRBV9 and TRBJ2-1, the full variable domain reads DSGVTQTPKHLITATGQRVTLRCSPRSGDLSVYWYQQSLDQGLQFLIQYYNGEERAKGNILERFSAQQFPDLHSELNLSSLELGDSALYFCASSPSLYAGGHHEQFFGPGTRLTVL.

This clonotype appeared many times. The chain employs TRBV27 and TRBJ2-1; 10 nucleotides line up with TRBD2. Unmatched junction bases numbered 16, after V lost 6 bases and J lost 14 bases. The V gene's germline CDR1 is MNHEY and CDR2 SMNVEV (reference sequence). The CDR3 spans 15 residues. The CDR3 nucleotides read TGTGCCAGCAGGACCCTATTCTTGGGAGCGGGAGGGGAGTTCTTC. Translated: CASRTLFLGAGGEFF.

The sample holds many counts of this clonotype. The J gene is TRBJ2-7, the V gene TRBV6-6; D is unclear. The length of the CDR3 is 14 residues. Germline CDR1 MNHNY, CDR2 SVGAGI (reference sequence). Between the trimmed V and J ends, which lost 2 bases and 2 bases, there was a span of 10 bases. The CDR3 DNA reads TGTGCCAGCAGTTACCGTTCGATTACCTACGAGCAGTACTTC. Protein sequence: CASSYRSITYEQYF.

This clonotype appeared many times. The chain links TRBV6-2 or TRBV6-3 to TRBJ2-1, with 8 positions matching TRBD1. Germline V lookup: CDR1 MNHEY, CDR2 SVGEGT. J lost 7 bases, V lost 3 bases, and 14 bases had no gene match. The CDR3 has 17 amino acids. As DNA, the CDR3 is TGTGCCAGCAGTTATGGAGTCCGGGACAGGTCAGGGAATGAGCAGTTCTTC. This gives the protein CASSYGVRDRSGNEQFF.

This clonotype came up many times. This sequence joins TRBV27 and TRBJ2-2; D gene ambiguous. Trimming removed 5 bases at V and 7 bases at J, with 8 bases between. CDR1 is MNHEY, CDR2 SMNVEV, per germline (reference sequence). This CDR3 contains 12 residues. The CDR3 loop is CASSPLSGELFF. Written as DNA, the CDR3 is TGTGCCAGCAGTCCCCTAAGCGGGGAGCTGTTTTTT.

This clonotype was counted ten times or more. The chain has TRBV6-6 and TRBJ2-5, with 9 bases aligning to TRBD1. The V and J ends lost 2 bases and 7 bases, in that order; junction bases with no gene match: 8. Germline CDR1 MNHNY, CDR2 SVGAGI (reference sequence). This CDR3 spans 15 amino acids. DNA of the CDR3: TGTGCCAGCAGTTACAGGGACAGGGCCACAGGGACCCAGTACTTC. Translation gives CASSYRDRATGTQYF.

This clonotype was detected many times. The genes are TRBV5-1 and TRBJ2-6; D is ambiguous. The V and J ends lost 0 bases and 0 bases respectively, with 10 bases between them. The CDR3 runs to 17 residues. Looked up from germline, CDR1 is SGHRS and CDR2 is YFSETQ. CDR3 DNA: TGCGCCAGCAGCTTGGAGGGTCCGAGCTCTGGGGCCAACGTCCTGACTTTC. As protein: CASSLEGPSSGANVLTF.